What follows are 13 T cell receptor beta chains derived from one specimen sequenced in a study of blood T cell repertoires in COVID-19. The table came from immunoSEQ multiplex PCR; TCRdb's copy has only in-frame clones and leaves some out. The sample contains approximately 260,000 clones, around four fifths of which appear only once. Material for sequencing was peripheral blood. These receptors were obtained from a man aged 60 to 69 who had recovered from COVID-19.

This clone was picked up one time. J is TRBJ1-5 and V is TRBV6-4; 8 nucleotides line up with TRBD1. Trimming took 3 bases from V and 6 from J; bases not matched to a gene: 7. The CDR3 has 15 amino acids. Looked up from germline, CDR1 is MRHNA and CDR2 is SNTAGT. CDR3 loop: CASSDSPGGPQPQHF. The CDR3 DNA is TGTGCCAGCAGTGATTCGCCAGGGGGCCCTCAGCCCCAGCATTTT.

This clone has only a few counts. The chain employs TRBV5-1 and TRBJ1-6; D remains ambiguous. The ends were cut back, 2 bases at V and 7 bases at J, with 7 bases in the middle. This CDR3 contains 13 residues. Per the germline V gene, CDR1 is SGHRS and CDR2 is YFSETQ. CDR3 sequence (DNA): TGCGCCAGCAGCTTAGACACAAATTCACCCCTCCACTTT. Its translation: CASSLDTNSPLHF. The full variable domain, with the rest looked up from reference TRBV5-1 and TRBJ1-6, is KAGVTQTPRYLIKTRGQQVTLSCSPISGHRSVSWYQQTPGQGLQFLFEYFSETQRNKGNFPGRFSGRQFSNSRSEMNVSTLELGDSALYLCASSLDTNSPLHFGNGTRLTVT.

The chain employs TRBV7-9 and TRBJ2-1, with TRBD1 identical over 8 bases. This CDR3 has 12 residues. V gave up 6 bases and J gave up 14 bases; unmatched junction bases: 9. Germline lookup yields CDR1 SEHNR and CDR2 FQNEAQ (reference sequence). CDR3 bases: TGTGCCAGCAGATCACCCCGGACAGGGAAGTTCTTC. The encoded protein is CASRSPRTGKFF.

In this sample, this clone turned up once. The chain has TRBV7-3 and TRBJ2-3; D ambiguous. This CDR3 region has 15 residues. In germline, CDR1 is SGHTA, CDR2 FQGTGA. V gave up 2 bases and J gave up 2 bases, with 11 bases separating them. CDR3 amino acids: CASSLDFHPTDTQYF. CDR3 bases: TGTGCCAGCAGCTTAGACTTCCACCCCACAGATACGCAGTATTTT.

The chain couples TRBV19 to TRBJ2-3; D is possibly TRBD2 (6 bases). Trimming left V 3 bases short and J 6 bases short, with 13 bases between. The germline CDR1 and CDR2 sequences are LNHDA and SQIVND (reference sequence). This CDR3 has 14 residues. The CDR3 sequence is CASSILGGPDTQYF. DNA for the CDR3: TGTGCCAGTAGTATCCTAGGAGGGCCGGATACGCAGTATTTT.

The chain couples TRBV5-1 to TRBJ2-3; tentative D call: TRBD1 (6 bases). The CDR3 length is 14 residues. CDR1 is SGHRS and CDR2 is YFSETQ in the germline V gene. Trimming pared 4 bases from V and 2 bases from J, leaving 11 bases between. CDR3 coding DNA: TGCGCCAGCAGCATAGGACAGCACACAGATACGCAGTATTTT. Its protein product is CASSIGQHTDTQYF. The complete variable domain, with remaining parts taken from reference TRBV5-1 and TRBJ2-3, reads KAGVTQTPRYLIKTRGQQVTLSCSPISGHRSVSWYQQTPGQGLQFLFEYFSETQRNKGNFPGRFSGRQFSNSRSEMNVSTLELGDSALYLCASSIGQHTDTQYFGPGTRLTVL.

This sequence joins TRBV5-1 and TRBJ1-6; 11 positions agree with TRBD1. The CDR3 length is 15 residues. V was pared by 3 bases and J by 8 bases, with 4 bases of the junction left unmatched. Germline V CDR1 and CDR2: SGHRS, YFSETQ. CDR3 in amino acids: CASSSGTGGDSPLHF. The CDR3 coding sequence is TGCGCCAGCAGCTCGGGGACAGGGGGTGATTCACCCCTCCACTTT.

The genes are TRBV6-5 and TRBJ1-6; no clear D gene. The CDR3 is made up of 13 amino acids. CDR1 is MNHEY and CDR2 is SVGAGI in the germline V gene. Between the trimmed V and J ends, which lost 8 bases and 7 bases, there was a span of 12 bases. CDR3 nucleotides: TGTGCCAGCCGGGGTTTGAGAAATTCACCCCTCCACTTT. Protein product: CASRGLRNSPLHF.

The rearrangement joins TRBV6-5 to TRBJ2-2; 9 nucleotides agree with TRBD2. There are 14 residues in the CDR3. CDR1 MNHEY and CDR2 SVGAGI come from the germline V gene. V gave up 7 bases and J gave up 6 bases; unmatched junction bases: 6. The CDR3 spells CASKPGTSPGELFF. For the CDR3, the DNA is TGTGCCAGCAAACCCGGGACTAGCCCCGGGGAGCTGTTTTTT.

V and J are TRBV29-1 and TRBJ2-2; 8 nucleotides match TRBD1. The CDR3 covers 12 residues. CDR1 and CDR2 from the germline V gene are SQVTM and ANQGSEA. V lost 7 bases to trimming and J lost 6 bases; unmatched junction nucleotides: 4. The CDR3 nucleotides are TGCAGCGGGGGACAGGCACCCGGGGAGCTGTTTTTT. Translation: CSGGQAPGELFF.

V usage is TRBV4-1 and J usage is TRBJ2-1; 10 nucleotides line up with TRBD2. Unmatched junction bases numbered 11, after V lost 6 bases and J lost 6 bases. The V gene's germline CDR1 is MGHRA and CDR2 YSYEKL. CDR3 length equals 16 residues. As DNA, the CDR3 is TGCGCCAGCAGTTCTATTGGACTAGCGGTACGCAATGAGCAGTTCTTC. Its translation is CASSSIGLAVRNEQFF.

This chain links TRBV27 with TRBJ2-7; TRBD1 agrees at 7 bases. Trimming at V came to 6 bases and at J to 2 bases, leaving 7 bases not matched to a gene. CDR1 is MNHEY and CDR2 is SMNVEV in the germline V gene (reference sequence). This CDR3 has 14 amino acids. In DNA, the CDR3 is TGTGCCAGCAGACCTACAGGGGCAGCCTACGAGCAGTACTTC. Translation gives CASRPTGAAYEQYF.

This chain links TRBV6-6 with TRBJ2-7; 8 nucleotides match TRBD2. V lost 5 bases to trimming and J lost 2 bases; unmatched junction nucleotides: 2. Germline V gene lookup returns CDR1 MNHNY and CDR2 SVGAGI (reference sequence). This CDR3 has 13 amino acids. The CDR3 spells CASSTSGAYEQYF. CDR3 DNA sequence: TGTGCCAGCAGTACTAGCGGAGCCTACGAGCAGTACTTC.